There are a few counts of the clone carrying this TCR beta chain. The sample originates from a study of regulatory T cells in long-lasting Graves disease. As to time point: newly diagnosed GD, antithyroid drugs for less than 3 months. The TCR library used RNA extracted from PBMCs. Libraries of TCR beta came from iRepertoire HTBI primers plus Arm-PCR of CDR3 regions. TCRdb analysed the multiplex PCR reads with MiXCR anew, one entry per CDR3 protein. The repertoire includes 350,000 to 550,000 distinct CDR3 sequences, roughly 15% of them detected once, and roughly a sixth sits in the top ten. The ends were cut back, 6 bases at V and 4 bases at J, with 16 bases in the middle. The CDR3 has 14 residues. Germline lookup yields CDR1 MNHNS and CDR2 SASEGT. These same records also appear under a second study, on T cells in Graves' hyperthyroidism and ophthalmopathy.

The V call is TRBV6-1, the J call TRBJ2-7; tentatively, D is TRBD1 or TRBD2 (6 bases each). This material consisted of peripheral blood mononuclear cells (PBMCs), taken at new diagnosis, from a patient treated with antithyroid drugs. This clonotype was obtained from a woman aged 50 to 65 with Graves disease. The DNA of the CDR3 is TGTGCCAGCAGAATACAGGGAGGAGAATACGAGCAGTACTTC. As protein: CASRIQGGEYEQYF.